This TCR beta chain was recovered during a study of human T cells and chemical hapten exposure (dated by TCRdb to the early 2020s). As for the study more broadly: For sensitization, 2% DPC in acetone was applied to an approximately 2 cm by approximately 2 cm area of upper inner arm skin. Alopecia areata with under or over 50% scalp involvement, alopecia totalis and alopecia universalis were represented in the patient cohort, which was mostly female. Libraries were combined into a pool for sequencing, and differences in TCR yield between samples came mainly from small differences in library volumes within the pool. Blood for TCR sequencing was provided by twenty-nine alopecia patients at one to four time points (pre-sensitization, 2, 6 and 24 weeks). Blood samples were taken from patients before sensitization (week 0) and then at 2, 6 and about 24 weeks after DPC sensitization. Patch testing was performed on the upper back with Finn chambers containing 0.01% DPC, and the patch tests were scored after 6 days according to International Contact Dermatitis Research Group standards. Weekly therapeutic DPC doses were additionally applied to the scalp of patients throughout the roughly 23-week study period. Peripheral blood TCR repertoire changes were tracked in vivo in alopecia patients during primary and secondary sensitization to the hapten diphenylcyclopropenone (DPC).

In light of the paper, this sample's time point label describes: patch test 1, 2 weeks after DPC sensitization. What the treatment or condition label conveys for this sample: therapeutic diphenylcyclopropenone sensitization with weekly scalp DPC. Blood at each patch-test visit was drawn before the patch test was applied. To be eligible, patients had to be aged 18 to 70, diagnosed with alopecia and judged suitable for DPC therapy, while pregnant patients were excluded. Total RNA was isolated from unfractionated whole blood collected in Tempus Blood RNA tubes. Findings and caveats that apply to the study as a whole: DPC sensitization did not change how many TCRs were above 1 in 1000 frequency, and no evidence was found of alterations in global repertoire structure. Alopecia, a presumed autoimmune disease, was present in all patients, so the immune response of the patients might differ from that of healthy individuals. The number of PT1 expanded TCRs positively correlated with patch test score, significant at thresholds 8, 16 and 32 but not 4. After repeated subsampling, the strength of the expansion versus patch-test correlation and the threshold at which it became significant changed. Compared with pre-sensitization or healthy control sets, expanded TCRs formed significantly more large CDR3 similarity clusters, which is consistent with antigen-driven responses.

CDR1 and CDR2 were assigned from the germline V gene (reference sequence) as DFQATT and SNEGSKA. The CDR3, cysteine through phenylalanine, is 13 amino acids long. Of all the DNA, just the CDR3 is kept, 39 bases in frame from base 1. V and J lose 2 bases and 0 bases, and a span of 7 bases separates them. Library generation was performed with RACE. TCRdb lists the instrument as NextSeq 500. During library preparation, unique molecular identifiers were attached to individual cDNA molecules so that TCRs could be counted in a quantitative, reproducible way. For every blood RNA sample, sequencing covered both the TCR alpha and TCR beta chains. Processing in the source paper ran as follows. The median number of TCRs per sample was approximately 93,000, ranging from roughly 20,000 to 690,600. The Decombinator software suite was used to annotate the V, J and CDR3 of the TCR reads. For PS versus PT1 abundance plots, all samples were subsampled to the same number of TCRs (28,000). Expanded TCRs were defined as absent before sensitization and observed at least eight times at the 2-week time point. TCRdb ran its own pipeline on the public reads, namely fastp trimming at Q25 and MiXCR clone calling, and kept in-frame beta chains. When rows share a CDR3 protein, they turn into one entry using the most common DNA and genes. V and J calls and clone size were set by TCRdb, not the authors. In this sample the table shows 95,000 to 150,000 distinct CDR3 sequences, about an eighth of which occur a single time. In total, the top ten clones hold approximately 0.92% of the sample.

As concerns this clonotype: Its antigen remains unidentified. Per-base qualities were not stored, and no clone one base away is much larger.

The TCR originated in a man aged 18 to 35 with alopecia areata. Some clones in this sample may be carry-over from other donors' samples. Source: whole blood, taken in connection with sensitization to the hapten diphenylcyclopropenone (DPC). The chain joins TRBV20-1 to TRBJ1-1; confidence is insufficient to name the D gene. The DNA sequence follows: TGCAGTGCTAGAAATTCGGTGAACACTGAAGCTTTCTTT. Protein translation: CSARNSVNTEAFF.